What follows are 4 T cell receptor beta chains derived from one specimen sequenced in a study of response to subunit inactivated influenza vaccine. TCRdb analysed the RT-PCR reads with MiXCR anew, one entry per CDR3 protein. This table holds fewer than 700,000 distinct CDR3 sequences, 10% to 15% found once. This specimen consisted of PBMCs from blood, obtained about 6 weeks after vaccination. These receptors all stem from a man aged 50 or older who received an inactivated influenza vaccine.

In its sample, this clonotype was seen a few times. This sequence joins TRBV28 and TRBJ2-1, with 8 bases matching TRBD1. Germline V lookup: CDR1 MDHEN, CDR2 SYDVKM. After removal of 5 bases from V and 5 bases from J, the junction contained 5 bases not matched to a gene. The CDR3 consists of 14 residues. CDR3 sequence: CASSTTGVDNEQFF. CDR3 DNA: TGTGCCAGCAGTACGACAGGGGTGGACAATGAGCAGTTCTTC.

The chain joins TRBV12-3 or TRBV12-4 to TRBJ2-3; D remains ambiguous. The CDR3 spans 14 residues. The V end was cut by 6 bases, the J end by 3 bases, with 13 bases between. The CDR3: CASSEILKTDTQYF. CDR3 DNA sequence: TGTGCCAGCAGCGAAATCCTCAAAACAGATACGCAGTATTTT.

This clonotype has more than one count but fewer than ten. The chain is built from TRBV30 and TRBJ1-2, with 8 bases lining up with TRBD1. CDR1 and CDR2 from the germline V gene are GTSNPN and SVGIG (reference sequence). After removal of 5 bases from V and 4 bases from J, the junction contained 12 bases not matched to a gene. CDR3 length: 15 residues. CDR3: CAWVSGQGAFYGYTF. As DNA, the CDR3 is TGTGCCTGGGTCTCGGGGCAGGGGGCATTCTATGGCTACACCTTC. Drawing the rest from reference TRBV30 and TRBJ1-2, the complete variable domain is SQTIHQWPATLVQPVGSPLSLECTVEGTSNPNLYWYRQAAGRGLQLLFYSVGIGQISSEVPQNLSASRPQDRQFILSSKKLLLSDSGFYLCAWVSGQGAFYGYTFGSGTRLTVV.

This clonotype was found a few times. V is TRBV12-3 or TRBV12-4 and J is TRBJ1-1; D is perhaps TRBD1 (6 bases). V was shortened by 1 base and J by 10 bases, with 16 bases between the two germline ends. There are 14 residues in the CDR3. The CDR3 DNA is TGTGCCAGCAGTTTAGGGTTTGGACAGTCTAGAGCTTTCTTT. This gives the protein CASSLGFGQSRAFF.